The 26 T cell receptor beta chains below come from one sample, sequenced in a study of control samples from healthy donors and cancer patients. TCRdb's copy holds only in-frame clones and misses some; the assay was immunoSEQ multiplex PCR. This table has under 200,000 clones, approximately 90% appearing once. Material: blood. Source of these receptors: a woman younger than 45 in good health.

In its sample, this clone was seen a few times. The chain has TRBV4-2 and TRBJ1-2; D not certain. This CDR3 has 13 amino acids. Germline lookup yields CDR1 LGHNA and CDR2 YNFKEQ. Trimming left V 0 bases short and J 7 bases short, with 9 bases between. The CDR3 region has the DNA TGTGCCAGCAGCCAAGAAAGTTTAGGTGGCTACACCTTC. As protein: CASSQESLGGYTF.

This clone has only one observation. The V gene is TRBV19, the J gene TRBJ2-1; no clear D. V was pared by 3 bases and J by 0 bases, with 12 bases between. Germline V gene lookup returns CDR1 LNHDA and CDR2 SQIVND (reference sequence). The CDR3 runs to 16 residues. The CDR3 DNA is TGTGCCAGTAGTATTGGGCGGCAGAGCTCCTACAATGAGCAGTTCTTC. This codes for CASSIGRQSSYNEQFF.

This clone was observed a handful of times. The V call is TRBV19, the J call TRBJ1-5; 8 bases line up with TRBD1. CDR3 size: 15 residues. The junction had 10 bases not matched to a gene; V was cut back by 8 bases and J by 4 bases. Germline-derived CDR1 and CDR2 are LNHDA and SQIVND (reference sequence). This CDR3 is CASLGRGPLNQPQHF. The CDR3 coding sequence is TGTGCCAGTCTCGGCAGGGGGCCTTTAAATCAGCCCCAGCATTTT.

V is TRBV4-2 and J is TRBJ2-7; no clear D. Deletions cut 4 bases from V and 5 bases from J, with 12 bases between. The CDR3 covers 13 residues. Germline CDR1 LGHNA, CDR2 YNFKEQ. The CDR3 DNA sequence: TGTGCCAGCAGCCCCCCATTGCGCGACGAGCAGTACTTC. Translated, it gives CASSPPLRDEQYF.

The CDR3 bases are TGTGCCAGCAGCCGCTATGGTCAGGGGAACATTCAGTACTTC. Encoded protein: CASSRYGQGNIQYF. The chain links TRBV3-1 (or the pseudogene TRBV3-2) to TRBJ2-4; possible D gene TRBD1, 6 bases. Deletions cut 4 bases from V and 7 bases from J, with 14 bases between. CDR3 length equals 14 residues. Germline-derived CDR1 and CDR2 are LGHDT and YNNKEL (reference sequence).

The chain couples TRBV5-4 to TRBJ2-7, with 9 bases fitting TRBD1. With 4 bases clipped from V and 3 bases from J, the junction kept 8 bases outside the gene matches. The CDR3 totals 15 residues. The germline V gene has CDR1 SGHNT and CDR2 YYREEE (reference sequence). The CDR3 sequence: CASSRPGQGSYEQYF. In DNA form, the CDR3 reads TGTGCCAGCAGCCGCCCGGGACAGGGAAGCTACGAGCAGTACTTC.

The V gene is TRBV5-5, the J gene TRBJ2-7; either TRBD1 or TRBD2 may supply D (5 bases each). The CDR3 length is 13 residues. Trimming stripped 4 bases from V and 6 bases from J, with 14 bases between. Germline CDR1 and CDR2: SGHKS and YYEKEE (reference sequence). The CDR3 DNA follows: TGTGCCAGCAGCCCAGGGAGTGCCGGCGAGCAGTACTTC. Translating it yields CASSPGSAGEQYF.

The chain combines TRBV30 with TRBJ2-7, with unresolved D. The CDR3 is made up of 12 amino acids. V was shortened by 4 bases and J by 1 base, with 8 bases between the two germline ends. Germline V gene data show CDR1 as GTSNPN and CDR2 as SVGIG (reference sequence). The CDR3 DNA is TGTGCCTGGACAGGAGATTCCTACGAGCAGTACTTC. Protein: CAWTGDSYEQYF.

In its sample, this clone was seen a few times. The J gene is TRBJ1-5, the V gene TRBV6-2 or TRBV6-3; TRBD1 aligns across 10 bases. The J segment lost 1 base and the V segment lost 6 bases, leaving 12 bases of the junction unmatched. Germline loops: CDR1 MNHEY, CDR2 SVGEGT. This CDR3 is 18 amino acids long. This CDR3 reads CASSLRGPGQGSNQPQHF. CDR3 bases: TGTGCCAGCAGCCTACGTGGACCGGGACAGGGGAGCAATCAGCCCCAGCATTTT.

This clone appeared a single time. The chain is built from TRBV5-6 and TRBJ2-7; TRBD2 is a possible D gene (5 bases). Germline V CDR1 and CDR2: SGHDT, YYEEEE. The CDR3 spans 13 residues. V was cut by 1 base and J by 2 bases, with 7 bases left in between. The CDR3 loop is CASSLTSTYEQYF. The CDR3 bases are TGTGCCAGCAGCTTGACTAGTACCTACGAGCAGTACTTC.

The chain has TRBV5-1 and TRBJ2-3, with 10 bases lining up with TRBD2. Losses at the gene ends were 2 bases for V and 3 bases for J; bases not matched to a gene: 6. The CDR3 loop spans 16 amino acids. Germline assignment: CDR1 SGHRS and CDR2 YFSETQ. The CDR3 region has the DNA TGCGCCAGCAGCTTTGAAAGCGGGAGGGATACAGATACGCAGTATTTT. Protein: CASSFESGRDTDTQYF.

This clone was observed once. J is TRBJ2-3 and V is TRBV5-1; tentative D call: TRBD1 (5 bases). The CDR3 length is 15 residues. V was cut by 2 bases and J by 0 bases, with 10 bases left in between. The germline V gene encodes CDR1 SGHRS and CDR2 YFSETQ. CDR3 nucleotide sequence: TGCGCCAGCAGCTTCATCCAGGGCAGCACAGATACGCAGTATTTT. Residues: CASSFIQGSTDTQYF.

The CDR3, as DNA: TGTGCCAGCAGCCAAGGGACTAGCGGGAGAGAAGAGACCCAGTACTTC. Residues: CASSQGTSGREETQYF. The chain joins TRBV4-2 to TRBJ2-5, with 13 bases lining up with TRBD2. This CDR3 is built from 16 residues. J was trimmed by 3 bases and V by 1 base; bases with no gene match: 2. Germline assignment: CDR1 LGHNA and CDR2 YNFKEQ.

The chain is built from TRBV14 and TRBJ2-7, with D possibly being TRBD2 (6 bases). Germline CDR1 and CDR2: SGHDN and FVKESK. The ends were cut back, 4 bases at V and 4 bases at J, with 20 bases in the middle. The CDR3 sequence is 16 residues long. The CDR3 DNA reads TGTGCCAGCAGCCGACGAGGGATTAGCGGATATTACGAGCAGTACTTC. Residues: CASSRRGISGYYEQYF.

The chain joins TRBV28 to TRBJ2-7; D is unclear. The J call may be faulty, since TRBJ2-5 better matches the DNA end. The CDR3 covers 12 residues. Germline CDR1 is MDHEN and CDR2 is SYDVKM. In nucleotides, the CDR3 is TGTGCCAGCACCAACCCCCTCACGACCCAGTACTTC. Amino acid sequence: CASTNPLTTQYF.

This clone was seen a single time. This chain's CDR3 is CASSQGGTGGNQPQHF. In DNA, the CDR3 is TGCGCCAGCAGCCAAGGAGGGACAGGGGGCAATCAGCCCCAGCATTTT. The V and J genes are TRBV4-1 and TRBJ1-5, with TRBD1 identical over 10 bases. The ends lost 1 base at V and 2 bases at J; junction bases unmatched: 2. The CDR3 covers 16 residues. Germline-derived CDR1 and CDR2 are MGHRA and YSYEKL.

The chain couples TRBV6-5 to TRBJ1-5, with a possible D match to TRBD1 (5 bases). The CDR3 has 14 amino acids. Trimming stripped 8 bases from V and 8 bases from J, with 19 bases between. Germline CDR1 MNHEY, CDR2 SVGAGI. The CDR3 DNA is TGTGCCAGCGGGCGTCAGGGCAGGAGGGAGCCCCAGCATTTT. Its translation is CASGRQGRREPQHF.

The rearrangement joins TRBV7-2 to TRBJ2-3; TRBD1 matches at 7 bases. The V gene's germline CDR1 is SGHTA and CDR2 FQGNSA. With V trimmed by 1 base and J by 4 bases, 2 bases remained unmatched. The CDR3 is made up of 14 amino acids. This chain's CDR3 is CASSLDRGADTQYF. Written as DNA, the CDR3 is TGTGCCAGCAGCTTAGACAGGGGTGCAGATACGCAGTATTTT.

This sequence joins TRBV6-4 and TRBJ2-1, with D uncertain. V gave up 2 bases and J gave up 3 bases, with 11 bases separating them. CDR1 is MRHNA, CDR2 SNTAGT, per germline. The CDR3 extends over 15 amino acids. DNA for the CDR3: TGTGCCAGCAGTGACGTTCCAGCGCTCTACAATGAGCAGTTCTTC. It encodes CASSDVPALYNEQFF.

This clone was detected once. The chain employs TRBV30 and TRBJ1-1; D possibly corresponds to TRBD1 (5 bases). Trimming cost V 2 bases and J 0 bases, with 10 bases left between them. Per germline, CDR1 GTSNPN and CDR2 SVGIG (reference sequence). The CDR3 extends over 14 amino acids. CDR3 in amino acids: CAWSPWGMNTEAFF. The CDR3 DNA follows: TGTGCCTGGAGTCCCTGGGGGATGAACACTGAAGCTTTCTTT.

The CDR3 sequence: CAGGQVEQFF. DNA of the CDR3: TGTGCCGGGGGACAAGTTGAGCAGTTCTTC. J is TRBJ2-1 and V is TRBV6-5; tentatively, D is TRBD1 (6 bases). V lost 11 bases and J 9 bases, leaving 11 bases between the germline ends. CDR1 and CDR2 from the germline V gene are MNHEY and SVGAGI. The CDR3 runs to 10 residues.

J is TRBJ2-1 and V is TRBV3-1 (or the pseudogene TRBV3-2), with 12 bases identical to TRBD2. This CDR3 has 18 amino acids. V gave up 4 bases and J gave up 3 bases; unmatched junction bases: 10. CDR1 is LGHDT, CDR2 YNNKEL, per germline (reference sequence). The CDR3 region has the DNA TGTGCCAGCAGCCGACCTCTAGCGGGAGGGCCGGGCTACAATGAGCAGTTCTTC. Translated, it gives CASSRPLAGGPGYNEQFF.

The chain uses TRBV28 and TRBJ2-7; 9 nucleotides line up with TRBD1. From germline, CDR1 is MDHEN and CDR2 SYDVKM. There are 14 residues in the CDR3. The junction had 6 bases not matched to a gene; V was cut back by 3 bases and J by 6 bases. DNA for the CDR3: TGTGCCAGCAGTTTGGGGACAGGGTTGGGCGAGCAGTACTTC. This codes for CASSLGTGLGEQYF.

This chain connects TRBV2 to TRBJ2-7; 12 bases are shared with TRBD2. The CDR3 consists of 18 residues. The germline V gene has CDR1 SNHLY and CDR2 FYNNEI. The J segment lost 6 bases and the V segment lost 11 bases, leaving 23 bases of the junction unmatched. The CDR3 nucleotides are TGTGCCTCAGGGCGGGGTCCGACTAGCGGGAGAGGTGATCGCGAGCAGTACTTC. Protein product: CASGRGPTSGRGDREQYF.

In the case of this clone: One junction end disagrees with the germline gene, perhaps due to a read error. This chain uses TRBV5-4 with TRBJ2-7, with unresolved D. Germline CDR1 reads SGHNT; CDR2 reads YYREEE (reference sequence). This CDR3 region has 13 residues. CDR3 nucleotides: TGTGCCAGCAGCTTCGGGTACACCTACAAGCAGTACTTC. Translation gives CASSFGYTYKQYF.

The chain joins TRBV7-8 to TRBJ2-7; D uncertain. Germline V lookup: CDR1 SGHVS, CDR2 FQNEAQ. The CDR3 totals 11 residues. The ends were cut back, 2 bases at V and 2 bases at J, with 1 base in the middle. CDR3 bases: TGTGCCAGCAGCTTAACCTACGAGCAGTACTTC. Its translation: CASSLTYEQYF.